This T cell receptor beta chain was observed in a study of T cells in Graves' hyperthyroidism and ophthalmopathy. The wider study: Peripheral blood draws took place at initial diagnosis, ahead of any treatment. Study outcomes and limitations: Most thyroid clonotypes with frequency above 0.001 were detected in blood.

The CDR3 regions of TCR beta were amplified from RNA transcripts. Researchers ran a first-round RT-PCR on the TCR CDR3 using the HTBI primer set. Using its own MiXCR run on the multiplex PCR reads, TCRdb lists one record per CDR3 protein. The sample has more than 500,000 distinct CDR3 sequences, about 15% seen once. In its sample, this clonotype was seen many times. No antigen is known for it. The germline gives CDR1 MDHEN, CDR2 SYDVKM. CDR3 length: 13 amino acids. Germline trimming cut 10 bases from V and 0 bases from J; bases unmatched to any gene: 3. Enrolled ophthalmopathy patients presented with a Clinical Activity Score of at least 3, a NOSPECS grade of at least 4, and disease duration under 3 months. Pregnant or lactating patients were excluded, as were those with uncontrolled infection or other autoimmune disease.

The source material was blood. The TCR comes from a woman aged 35 to 49 with Graves' ophthalmopathy. This chain links TRBV28 with TRBJ1-5; 7 positions match TRBD1. The CDR3 region has the DNA TGTGCCATTCGGGACAGTAGCAATCAGCCCCAGCATTTT. It encodes CAIRDSSNQPQHF.